This entry is about one T cell receptor beta chain. Its antigen remains unidentified. The sample belongs to a study of graft-versus-host responses after intestinal transplantation. Background on the study: Recipients underwent multivisceral, liver-intestinal, or isolated intestinal transplants. Anti-thymocyte globulin induction preceded three to four years of tacrolimus and steroid maintenance in all recipients.

Trimming took off 5 bases at V and 12 bases at J, with 14 bases between the two ends. This CDR3 spans 12 amino acids. Germline V gene data show CDR1 as SGHNT and CDR2 as YENEEA. The table came from immunoSEQ multiplex PCR; TCRdb's copy has only in-frame clones and leaves some out. This sample has about 86,000 clones, with about 88% found just once. This chain uses TRBV11-3 with TRBJ2-1, with TRBD2 as a possible D gene (6 bases). The specimen was unstimulated CD4+ T cells sorted from spleen or lymph node cells, collected before transplant. The clonotype comes from a human donor who was the organ donor for an intestinal transplant. In DNA, the CDR3 is TGTGCCAGCAGCCAGGGACTTGACGCGCAGTTCTTC. It encodes CASSQGLDAQFF.